This entry lists 25 T cell receptor beta chains sequenced from one sample in a study of shared clonotypes between healthy human individuals. Using immunoSEQ multiplex PCR, the repertoire was profiled, and TCRdb retains in-frame clones only, with some absent. The sample includes under 1 million clones, 96% of them seen just once. The naive CD8 fraction comprised CD45RO-negative cells positively selected for CCR7 and excluded terminally differentiated effector memory CD45RA+ cells. The sequenced material came from naive CD8+ T cells sorted from blood. All receptors come from a man aged 30-40 years in good health.

Notes on this clone: One end of the junction varies from germline; a read error may be responsible. The chain is built from TRBV7-7 and TRBJ2-5, with D tentatively TRBD2 (5 bases). Germline CDR1 is SSHAT and CDR2 is FNYEAQ (reference sequence). CDR3 length: 12 residues. CDR3 residues: CSCGGAQETQYF. The CDR3, as DNA: TGCTCTTGTGGAGGAGCTCAAGAGACCCAGTACTTC.

This chain uses TRBV7-3 with TRBJ1-4, with 8 positions matching TRBD1. This CDR3 is 17 amino acids long. J was trimmed by 4 bases and V by 1 base; bases with no gene match: 8. Per germline, CDR1 SGHTA and CDR2 FQGTGA. The CDR3 DNA reads as TGTGCCAGCAGCTTAAAAGGGGCACAGGGGGATAATGAAAAACTGTTTTTT. Its translation: CASSLKGAQGDNEKLFF. Looking up the rest from reference TRBV7-3 and TRBJ1-4 gives the full variable domain: GAGVSQTPSNKVTEKGKYVELRCDPISGHTALYWYRQSLGQGPEFLIYFQGTGAADDSGLPNDRFFAVRPEGSVSTLKIQRTERGDSAVYLCASSLKGAQGDNEKLFFGSGTQLSVL.

The chain has TRBV25-1 and TRBJ2-1; D is unresolved. CDR3 length: 13 amino acids. In germline, CDR1 is MGHDK, CDR2 SYGVNS. Trimming shortened V by 4 bases and J by 4 bases, and 8 bases separated the two germline ends. This CDR3 reads CASSGEMYNEQFF. The CDR3 nucleotides read TGTGCCAGCAGTGGTGAAATGTACAATGAGCAGTTCTTC.

V is TRBV4-1 and J is TRBJ2-7; 9 bases are shared with TRBD2. CDR1 is MGHRA, CDR2 YSYEKL, per germline. V trimming: 6 bases; J trimming: 2 bases; junction bases outside the gene matches: 8. The CDR3 sequence is 15 residues long. CDR3: CASRALTSGTYEQYF. For the CDR3, the DNA is TGCGCCAGCAGGGCGCTGACTAGCGGTACCTACGAGCAGTACTTC.

The chain uses TRBV7-9 and TRBJ1-4; D uncertain. The germline CDR1 and CDR2 sequences are SEHNR and FQNEAQ (reference sequence). This CDR3 comprises 16 residues. Trimming shortened V by 3 bases and J by 0 bases, and 11 bases separated the two germline ends. CDR3 sequence (DNA): TGTGCCAGCAGCTTCTCCGGGATTGCAACTAATGAAAAACTGTTTTTT. Its translation: CASSFSGIATNEKLFF.

V gene TRBV6-5 combines with J gene TRBJ1-1; D not certain. This CDR3 contains 14 residues. Germline CDR1 reads MNHEY; CDR2 reads SVGAGI. V lost 4 bases and J 0 bases, leaving 9 bases between the germline ends. Here the CDR3 reads CASSSTSLNTEAFF. CDR3 bases: TGTGCCAGCAGTTCAACATCACTGAACACTGAAGCTTTCTTT.

Regarding this clone: This same CDR3 is encoded by further DNA sequences in the sample. The rearrangement links TRBV5-5 to TRBJ2-7, with 11 bases fitting TRBD2. V lost 2 bases and J lost 4; bases outside the gene matches: 2. The CDR3 length is 14 residues. Germline CDR1 is SGHKS and CDR2 is YYEKEE (reference sequence). CDR3 in amino acids: CASSLLAGAYEQYF. As DNA, the CDR3 is TGTGCCAGCAGCTTACTAGCGGGAGCTTACGAGCAGTACTTC.

This clone was seen a single time. The rearrangement uses TRBV30 and TRBJ1-5, with 7 bases matching TRBD1. Trimming cost V 2 bases and J 6 bases; bases outside gene matches: 4. Germline CDR1 GTSNPN, CDR2 SVGIG (reference sequence). The CDR3 has 13 residues. The DNA for the CDR3 is TGTGCCTGGAGTCAAGGGGGCGGTCAGCCCCAGCATTTT. Protein product: CAWSQGGGQPQHF.

The J gene is TRBJ2-7, the V gene TRBV10-2, with D perhaps matching TRBD2 (5 bases). Germline V CDR1 and CDR2: WSHSY, SAAADI. Trimming removed 0 bases at V and 6 bases at J, with 9 bases between. The CDR3 is 13 residues long. In nucleotides, the CDR3 is TGCGCCAGCAGTGAGTCGGAGGTCGGCGAGCAGTACTTC. As protein: CASSESEVGEQYF.

The chain uses TRBV9 and TRBJ2-6, with unresolved D. In germline, CDR1 is SGDLS, CDR2 YYNGEE. V shed 0 bases and J shed 9 bases, with 10 bases lying between them. The CDR3 spans 14 residues. This CDR3 is CASSVGVGINVLTF. CDR3 bases: TGTGCCAGCAGCGTAGGGGTAGGGATCAACGTCCTGACTTTC.

This chain joins TRBV30 and TRBJ1-2; perhaps TRBD1 as D (5 bases). Trimming shortened V by 0 bases and J by 6 bases, and 11 bases separated the two germline ends. The length of the CDR3 is 13 residues. Germline V gene sequence: CDR1 GTSNPN, CDR2 SVGIG (reference sequence). Here the CDR3 reads CAWSVGTTNGYTF. The CDR3 coding sequence is TGTGCCTGGAGTGTTGGGACGACGAATGGCTACACCTTC.

The rearrangement joins TRBV5-1 to TRBJ2-1, with 7 bases identical to TRBD1. The V gene end was trimmed by 4 bases and the J gene end by 0 bases; junction bases not matched to a gene: 4. CDR1 SGHRS and CDR2 YFSETQ come from the germline V gene. The CDR3 is 15 amino acids. CDR3 residues: CASSTRDSSYNEQFF. The CDR3 region has the DNA TGCGCCAGCAGCACTAGGGACAGCTCCTACAATGAGCAGTTCTTC.

The chain is built from TRBV2 and TRBJ2-3; 10 bases agree with TRBD2. Germline lookup yields CDR1 SNHLY and CDR2 FYNNEI. V lost 8 bases to trimming and J lost 2 bases; unmatched junction nucleotides: 10. CDR3 size: 16 residues. CDR3 nucleotides: TGTGCCAGCCTGCAAGCTCTAGCGGGAGTCACAGATACGCAGTATTTT. It is translated as CASLQALAGVTDTQYF.

This sequence joins TRBV4-1 and TRBJ2-3; unclear D gene. Germline assignment: CDR1 MGHRA and CDR2 YSYEKL. With 7 bases removed from V and 5 bases from J, the gap between germline ends came to 13 bases. The CDR3 has 13 amino acids. Here the CDR3 reads CASTPTLGDTQYF. For the CDR3, the DNA is TGCGCCAGCACCCCCACGTTGGGAGATACGCAGTATTTT.

Worth noting for this clone: Within the sample, other DNA sequences also encode this same CDR3. The chain is built from TRBV29-1 and TRBJ2-7; D is ambiguous. The V and J ends lost 7 bases and 3 bases respectively, with 7 bases between them. The CDR3 runs to 10 residues. Germline assignment: CDR1 SQVTM and CDR2 ANQGSEA. The CDR3 reads CSAQGYEQYF. DNA of the CDR3: TGCAGCGCTCAAGGCTACGAGCAGTACTTC.

The chain couples TRBV4-3 to TRBJ2-4, with D possibly matching TRBD2 (5 bases). V shed 1 base and J shed 1 base, with 20 bases lying between them. The CDR3 runs to 19 residues. Germline lookup yields CDR1 LGHNA and CDR2 YSLEER. CDR3 DNA: TGCGCCAGCAGCCAAGTTAATCAGGAGAGGGCCACCGCCAAAAACATTCAGTACTTC. The encoded protein is CASSQVNQERATAKNIQYF.

The rearrangement links TRBV27 to TRBJ1-5, with 7 bases lining up with TRBD1. The length of the CDR3 is 15 residues. Germline CDR1 MNHEY, CDR2 SMNVEV (reference sequence). V shed 2 bases, J shed 5 bases, and the junction held 6 bases outside the gene matches. The CDR3 here is CASSLRGRPDQPQHF. The CDR3 nucleotides are TGTGCCAGCAGTTTAAGGGGGCGTCCGGATCAGCCCCAGCATTTT.

The chain uses TRBV25-1 and TRBJ2-3; TRBD2 matches 7 bases. CDR1 and CDR2 from the germline V gene are MGHDK and SYGVNS. This CDR3 comprises 14 residues. The trim removed 10 bases at V and 1 base at J, leaving 8 bases unmatched. For the CDR3, the DNA is TGTGCCATCTCAAGCGGGATCGGCACAGATACGCAGTATTTT. As protein: CAISSGIGTDTQYF. Full variable domain (missing parts from reference TRBV25-1 and TRBJ2-3): EADIYQTPRYLVIGTGKKITLECSQTMGHDKMYWYQQDPGMELHLIHYSYGVNSTEKGDLSSESTVSRIRTEHFPLTLESARPSHTSQYLCAISSGIGTDTQYFGPGTRLTVL.

This rearrangement joins TRBV14 to TRBJ2-3; a weak D match, TRBD2 (5 bases). Per the germline V gene, CDR1 is SGHDN and CDR2 is FVKESK. The V end was cut by 0 bases, the J end by 2 bases, with 12 bases between. The CDR3 runs 16 residues. The CDR3 region has the DNA TGTGCCAGCAGCCAAGATCCCGGGGATTACACAGATACGCAGTATTTT. Encoded protein: CASSQDPGDYTDTQYF.

The V gene is TRBV7-9, the J gene TRBJ2-3, with D perhaps matching TRBD2 (6 bases). V shed 5 bases and J shed 2 bases, with 11 bases lying between them. The CDR3 totals 14 residues. Germline V gene lookup returns CDR1 SEHNR and CDR2 FQNEAQ (reference sequence). The CDR3 protein is CASSRLGDTDTQYF. The CDR3 DNA reads as TGTGCCAGCAGCCGACTAGGGGACACAGATACGCAGTATTTT.

The chain uses TRBV7-9 and TRBJ1-4; D is possibly TRBD1 (5 bases). The V gene lost 3 bases and the J gene lost 5 bases, with 10 bases spanning the gap. Per the germline V gene, CDR1 is SEHNR and CDR2 is FQNEAQ (reference sequence). The CDR3 totals 14 residues. Here the CDR3 reads CASSFRGANEKLFF. The CDR3 coding sequence is TGTGCCAGCAGCTTCCGGGGCGCGAATGAAAAACTGTTTTTT.

This rearrangement joins TRBV4-1 to TRBJ2-7; 7 bases map to TRBD1. Germline loops: CDR1 MGHRA, CDR2 YSYEKL. V shed 5 bases and J 5 bases; nucleotides not matched to a gene: 12. There are 15 residues in the CDR3. CDR3 protein: CASSGLGTAYDEQYF. CDR3 in DNA: TGCGCCAGCAGCGGCTTGGGGACAGCCTACGACGAGCAGTACTTC.

The chain carries TRBV27 and TRBJ2-1; D possibly corresponds to TRBD2 (6 bases). The CDR3 length is 15 residues. CDR1 MNHEY and CDR2 SMNVEV come from the germline V gene (reference sequence). V lost 4 bases, J lost 0 bases, and 10 bases lay in between. CDR3 loop: CASSWGDLSYNEQFF. Written as DNA, the CDR3 is TGTGCCAGCAGTTGGGGGGACCTCTCCTACAATGAGCAGTTCTTC.

This clone was counted once. CDR3 residues: CASSVGSSNYEQYF. The DNA of the CDR3 is TGTGCCAGCAGCGTCGGATCTAGCAACTACGAGCAGTACTTC. The chain is built from TRBV9 and TRBJ2-7, with a weak D call TRBD2 (5 bases). Germline V gene data show CDR1 as SGDLS and CDR2 as YYNGEE. V was pared by 2 bases and J by 3 bases, with 12 bases between. The CDR3 runs 14 residues.

The chain is built from TRBV4-1 and TRBJ2-3; TRBD1 might be the D (5 bases). This CDR3 has 15 residues. Between the trimmed V and J ends, which lost 5 bases and 2 bases, there was a span of 14 bases. Germline-derived CDR1 and CDR2 are MGHRA and YSYEKL. As DNA, the CDR3 is TGCGCCAGCAGCGACTCCCAGGACACCACAGATACGCAGTATTTT. Protein sequence: CASSDSQDTTDTQYF.